What follows is one T cell receptor (beta chain) and its context. In its sample, this clone was seen once. Its antigen has not been determined. Base qualities are not recorded, but no much larger clone differs from it by a single base. This sample was taken from a study of blood T cell repertoires in COVID-19 (dated by TCRdb to the early 2020s). Some background on the complete study: Samples from collaborators originated in the United States, Italy and Spain and spanned both the acute and convalescent phases of COVID-19. The material from the prospective study consisted of cDNA or gDNA derived from T cells, B-cell-depleted T cells, or PBMCs. Deeply sampled blood TCRbeta repertoires from subjects exposed to, actively infected with, or recovered from COVID-19 were included in the dataset. The repertoires were released in a freely available public database intended as a resource for research on the immune response to SARS-CoV-2. Samples were obtained from the ongoing ImmuneRACE study (first 160 participants) and from over 1,000 subjects provided by 6 global collaborators. Nearly every sample came with metadata listing a de-identified subject ID, COVID-19 status, age in years and sex. Where HLA class I and class II types were available, the types were taken from metadata supplied by the sample provider, not from assay-based typing. Study-wide conclusions, independent of this receptor: The quantity of clinical and demographic metadata differed by source and by participant and was supplied without curation.

TCRbeta CDR3 regions were amplified from genomic DNA using the immunoSEQ Assay, a bias-controlled multiplex PCR. Per the authors' processing: Within the assay, amplification of reference gene primers was used to estimate how many nucleated cells each sample contained. To quantify the absolute abundance of each unique TCRbeta CDR3 rearrangement, sequence reads were collapsed and filtered. Productive Simpson clonality was computed per sample as the square root of Simpson's diversity index over productive rearrangements. This immuneACCESS table, as held by TCRdb, lists in-frame sequences with V and J called but not all clones. Of the missing ones, under half trace to an unresolved V gene in checked studies; the others have no known cause. D and trimming come from the DNA, and the V and J calls and clone size come from that table. This sample has more than 150,000 clones in its table, and approximately 80% of those were observed once. The top ten hold more than 5.5% of the sample.

Whole blood was collected in K2EDTA tubes by collaborating institutions according to the institutions' own protocols. For TCRbeta analysis, collaborator samples were shipped as frozen whole blood, as isolated PBMCs, or as DNA extracted from either sample type. Spanning cysteine to phenylalanine, the CDR3 consists of 14 amino acids. Only the CDR3 DNA stays, 42 bases, in frame from base 1. The V and J ends are trimmed by 3 bases and 5 bases, leaving 10 bases between them. The germline V gene (reference sequence) yields MNHEY for CDR1 and SMNVEV for CDR2. Sequencing used peripheral blood. The TCR originated in a human donor in a cohort sampled during active COVID-19. The sequence is built from TRBV27 and TRBJ2-2, with the D gene call left open. CDR3 loop: CASSFGPGTGELFF. DNA sequence: TGTGCCAGCAGTTTCGGCCCCGGGACCGGGGAGCTGTTTTTT.